This T cell receptor beta chain was found in a study of blood T cell repertoires in COVID-19 (dated by TCRdb to about 2020). Turning to the overall study: Samples covering the acute and convalescent phases of COVID-19 were provided by collaborators in the United States, Italy and Spain. The material from the prospective study consisted of cDNA or gDNA derived from T cells, B-cell-depleted T cells, or PBMCs. Subjects who had been exposed to COVID-19, were actively infected with it, or had recovered from it provided the deeply sampled blood TCRbeta repertoires that made up the dataset. The repertoires were released in a freely available public database meant as a resource for research on the immune response to SARS-CoV-2. Samples came from the ongoing ImmuneRACE study (first 160 participants) plus 1,254 subjects from 6 global collaborators. Nearly every sample came with metadata listing a de-identified subject ID, COVID-19 status, age in years and sex. HLA class I and class II types, where available, came from metadata supplied by the sample provider rather than from assay-based typing. Overall results and qualifications from the work: The quantity of clinical and demographic metadata differed by source and by participant and was supplied without curation.

As for this clone: Its antigen is still unknown. No per-base quality is available; no much larger clone lies one base away.

Each collaborating institution followed its own protocols to collect whole blood in K2EDTA tubes. Collaborator samples were shipped for TCRbeta analysis as frozen whole blood, isolated PBMCs, or DNA extracted from either sample type. The immunoSEQ Assay, a bias-controlled multiplex PCR, was used to amplify TCRbeta CDR3 regions from genomic DNA. As for the original processing: The number of nucleated cells in each sample was estimated from the amplification of reference gene primers within the assay. To quantify the absolute abundance of each unique TCRbeta CDR3 rearrangement, sequence reads were collapsed and filtered. Productive Simpson clonality was computed per sample as the square root of Simpson's diversity index over productive rearrangements. In its TCRdb copy, this immuneACCESS table keeps in-frame sequences only and misses some clones. Where compared with another copy, unresolved V genes explain less than half of these, and the others have no known cause. For V, J and clone size, that table is used; D and trimming come from the DNA. Present in this sample are about 78,000 clones, roughly 84% of which were seen just once. In total, the top ten clones hold around 3.4% of the sample.

Trimming takes 5 bases off V and 3 bases off J; junction bases not matched to a gene: 13. Taken from cysteine to phenylalanine, the CDR3 has 18 residues. Only CDR3 DNA remains: 54 bases, in frame from the first base. The germline V gene encodes CDR1 SEHNR and CDR2 FQNEAQ (reference sequence). The sequence links TRBV7-9 to TRBJ1-6, and TRBD1 matches 7 of the central bases. Input material: peripheral blood. This sequence was found in a man aged 50 to 60 with acute or convalescent COVID-19. The CDR3 region reads CASSQIRTGAIYNSPLHF. Here is the DNA: TGTGCCAGCAGCCAAATCCGAACAGGGGCCATCTATAATTCACCCCTCCACTTT. Reference TRBV7-9 and TRBJ1-6 proteins supply the regions before and after the CDR3; the full variable domain is: DTGVSQNPRHKITKRGQNVTFRCDPISEHNRLYWYRQTLGQGPEFLTYFQNEAQLEKSRLLSDRFSAERPKGSFSTLEIQRTEQGDSAMYLCASSQIRTGAIYNSPLHFGNGTRLTVT.